This T cell receptor (beta chain) was profiled in a study of blood T cell repertoires in COVID-19 (dated by TCRdb to the early 2020s). Notes on the research overall: Collaborator samples came from the United States, Italy and Spain and covered acute and convalescent phases of COVID-19. Sample metadata almost always included a de-identified subject ID, COVID-19 status, age in years and sex. Samples were obtained from the ongoing ImmuneRACE study (first 160 participants) and from 1,254 subjects provided by 6 global collaborators. The material from the prospective study consisted of cDNA or gDNA derived from T cells, B-cell-depleted T cells, or PBMCs. The repertoires were made available in a free public database intended to serve as a resource for research on the immune response to SARS-CoV-2. Subjects who had been exposed to COVID-19, were actively infected with it, or had recovered from it provided the deeply sampled blood TCRbeta repertoires that made up the dataset. HLA class I and class II types, where available, came from metadata supplied by the sample provider rather than from assay-based typing.

In regard to this clone: This receptor's antigen is unknown. Within one base of it there is no much larger clone, and no base qualities were kept.

TCRbeta CDR3 regions were amplified from genomic DNA by means of the immunoSEQ Assay, a bias-controlled multiplex PCR. The published analysis was carried out like this. The number of nucleated cells in each sample was estimated from the amplification of reference gene primers within the assay. Sequence reads were collapsed and filtered to measure the absolute abundance of every unique TCRbeta CDR3 rearrangement. For each sample, productive Simpson clonality was calculated as the square root of Simpson's diversity index over productive rearrangements. TCRdb obtained this table from immuneACCESS and retained in-frame rearrangements with V and J assigned. These tables miss some clones; where compared with another copy, unresolved V genes account for less than half of the shortfall, and the remainder is unexplained. Clonal size and the V and J genes are those of that table, whereas D and trimming came from the DNA. The sample data list 150,000 or so clones, and roughly 85% of these were observed just once. The ten top clones hold 3.5% to 5% of the sample.

In the prospective study, participants were roughly 18 to 100 years old, resided in fewer than 25 geographic areas of the United States, and were enrolled through a virtual design. In the prospective study, participants were assigned to cohorts based on the clinical history participants reported in a screening survey and a study questionnaire. For ImmuneRACE Cohort 3, a participant was defined as recovered based on two consecutive negative NP/OP PCR tests, clearance by a healthcare professional, or resolution of symptoms. In the prospective study, mobile phlebotomists collected whole blood, serum and a nasopharyngeal or oropharyngeal swab from each participant. Participants in the prospective study had the option to provide additional blood draws and questionnaires over an approximately two-month period. Before DNA extraction, prospective study blood samples were shipped either frozen or at room temperature.

Deletion took 4 bases off V and 11 bases off J, with a span of 13 bases between the germline ends. From cysteine to phenylalanine, the CDR3 is 12 amino acids long. Only the CDR3 DNA is retained, 36 bases long and in frame from the first base. Via the germline V gene, CDR1 is SNHLY and CDR2 FYNNEI. Here is what the overall study found, with its caveats: The quantity of clinical and demographic metadata differed by source and by participant and was supplied without curation.

The sample was PBMCs or T cells enriched from blood (not recorded which). The V and J segments used are TRBV2 and TRBJ2-3; perhaps TRBD1 is the D gene, with 7 bases matching. The sequence was obtained from a woman in her forties or fifties who had recovered from COVID-19. The CDR3 here reads CASSGAGQKQYF. The DNA sequence reads TGTGCCAGCAGTGGTGCGGGACAGAAGCAGTATTTT.